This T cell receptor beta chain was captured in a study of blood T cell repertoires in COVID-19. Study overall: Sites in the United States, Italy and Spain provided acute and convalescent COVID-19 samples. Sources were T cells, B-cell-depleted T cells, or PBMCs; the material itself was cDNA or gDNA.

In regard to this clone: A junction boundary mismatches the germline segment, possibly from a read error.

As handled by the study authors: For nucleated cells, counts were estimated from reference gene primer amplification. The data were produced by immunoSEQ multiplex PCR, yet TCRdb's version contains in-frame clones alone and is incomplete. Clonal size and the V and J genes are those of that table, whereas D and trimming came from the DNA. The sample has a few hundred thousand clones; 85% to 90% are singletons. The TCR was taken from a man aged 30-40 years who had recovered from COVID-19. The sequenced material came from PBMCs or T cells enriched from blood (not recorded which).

CDR3 protein: CASSPSGLSFNEQFF. In DNA, the CDR3 is TGTGCCAGCAGCCCTTCAGGACTCTCCTTCAATGAGCAGTTCTTC. This chain links TRBV11-2 with TRBJ2-1, with D possibly TRBD2 on 5 matching bases. CDR1 and CDR2 (germline): SGHAT, FQNNGV. CDR3 length: 15 residues.